Listed below are T cell receptor beta chains from one sample, sequenced in a study of graft-versus-host responses after intestinal transplantation. No antigen has been assigned to these receptors. TCRdb keeps only in-frame clones here, not all; method: immunoSEQ multiplex PCR. This sample has roughly 96,000 clones, with roughly 90% found just once. The sample in question was unstimulated CD8+ T cells sorted from spleen or lymph node cells, obtained before intestinal transplant. All receptors come from a human donor who received an intestinal transplant. The CDR3 runs from the conserved cysteine through the conserved F or W. A D gene is named only where the DNA matches it firmly. The listing skips clone size in some rows; elsewhere it reads once, few, many or a size class.

>.|TRBJ1-3|.|TRBV28
TGTGCCAGCAGGACTGCCTCTTTCCCGGGAAACACCATATATTTT
CASRTASFPGNTIYF
>.|TRBJ2-2|.|TRBV4-1
TGCGCCAGCAGCCAAGGCTACGGGGAGCTGTTTTTT
CASSQGYGELFF
>.|TRBJ2-7|.|TRBV29-1
TGCAGCGTTGAAGGTGACAGTTACGAGCAGTACTTC
CSVEGDSYEQYF
>.|TRBJ2-7|TRBD2|TRBV14
TGTGCCAGCAGCCAAGGCGGGGGTACCTACGAGCAGTACTTC
CASSQGGGTYEQYF
>.|TRBJ2-1|.|TRBV27
TGTGCCAGCAGTTCCACAGCTTACAATGAGCAGTTCTTC
CASSSTAYNEQFF
>.|TRBJ2-3|TRBD2|TRBV6-5
TGTGCCAGCAGTTTATATCTAGCGGGAATCCCAGATACGCAGTATTTT
CASSLYLAGIPDTQYF
>.|TRBJ2-1|TRBD2|TRBV10-3
TGTGCCATCAGTGATAGCGGGAGCTCCTACAATGAGCAGTTCTTC
CAISDSGSSYNEQFF
>.|TRBJ1-5|.|TRBV4-3
TGCGCCAGCAGCTCGAGCATCGGAGACGAACAGCCCCAGCATTTT
CASSSSIGDEQPQHF
>.|TRBJ2-3|.|TRBV28
TGTGCCAGCAGTCTCTCAGGGAGCACAGATACGCAGTATTTT
CASSLSGSTDTQYF
>.|TRBJ2-7|.|TRBV7-9
TGTGCCAGCAGCTTAGCGGGGGGAACCTACGAGCAGTACTTC
CASSLAGGTYEQYF
>few|TRBJ2-1|.|TRBV19
TGTGCCAGTAGTACCCACCAGGGGCTTTCCTACAATGAGCAGTTCTTC
CASSTHQGLSYNEQFF
>.|TRBJ2-3|.|TRBV9
TGTGCCAGCAGCGCCGAGGGGGTCCGAGGGGATACGCAGTATTTT
CASSAEGVRGDTQYF
>.|TRBJ2-1|.|TRBV4-2
TGTGCCAGCAGCCCTGACAATGAGCAGTTCTTC
CASSPDNEQFF
>.|TRBJ2-1|TRBD1|TRBV27
TGTGCCAGCAGACAGGGGGGCCCCTACAATGAGCAGTTCTTC
CASRQGGPYNEQFF
>.|TRBJ1-2|.|TRBV5-1
TGCGCCAGCAGCTTGGCCGGGATCAATGGGGACTATGGCTACACCTTC
CASSLAGINGDYGYTF
>.|TRBJ2-7|TRBD1|TRBV6-5
TGTGCCAGCAGGACAGGGGACGAGCAGTACTTC
CASRTGDEQYF
>.|TRBJ1-6|.|TRBV27
TGTGCCAGCGGGTACGGGGGGAACTCCTATAATTCACCCCTCCACTTT
CASGYGGNSYNSPLHF
>.|TRBJ2-1|TRBD2|TRBV2
TGTGCCAGTATTACTAGCGGGAGATTGAATGAGCAGTTCTTC
CASITSGRLNEQFF
>few|TRBJ1-1|.|TRBV30
TGTGCCTGGAGTGTCACGGACACGATGACGGGTGAAGCTTTCTTT
CAWSVTDTMTGEAFF
>.|TRBJ1-2|.|TRBV7-8
TGTGCCAGCAGCTTTATCACAGGGAACTATGGCTACACCTTC
CASSFITGNYGYTF
>.|TRBJ2-3|TRBD1|TRBV27
TGTGCCAGCAGTTTGACAGGGCTGGATACGCAGTATTTT
CASSLTGLDTQYF
>.|TRBJ2-7|TRBD1|TRBV4-3
TGCGCCAGCAGCCAGAGACAGGGGAGCTCCTACGAGCAGTACTTC
CASSQRQGSSYEQYF
>.|TRBJ2-1|TRBD1|TRBV7-6
TGTGCCAGCAGCAACCGGGGACAGGGGGCTGCCCCGTCCTACAATGAGCAGTTCTTC
CASSNRGQGAAPSYNEQFF
>.|TRBJ1-1|.|TRBV6-6
TGTGCCAGCAGTTACTCGATGGATACGGGGTACGCTGAAGCTTTCTTT
CASSYSMDTGYAEAFF
>.|TRBJ1-1|.|TRBV28
TGTGCCAGCAGTTTAGCGGGTGCCACTGAAGCTTTCTTT
CASSLAGATEAFF
>.|TRBJ1-1|.|TRBV7-9
TGTGCCAGCAGCTCACCCGACACGGACACTGAAGCTTTCTTT
CASSSPDTDTEAFF
>.|TRBJ1-4|.|TRBV2
TGTGCCAGCAGTACGGAGGGGGAAAAACTGTTTTTT
CASSTEGEKLFF
>.|TRBJ1-1|.|TRBV6-5
TGTGCCAGCAGTTCCGACAGTTTGAACACTGAAGCTTTCTTT
CASSSDSLNTEAFF
>.|TRBJ2-1|.|TRBV4-1
TGCGCCAGCAGCCAAGATCCGGCAGGTGAGCAGTTCTTC
CASSQDPAGEQFF
>.|TRBJ2-7|.|TRBV5-1
TGCGCCAGCAGCTTGGGCCTAAACTACGAGCAGTACTTC
CASSLGLNYEQYF
>.|TRBJ2-5|TRBD1|TRBV30
TGTGCCTGGAGTGTAGGACAGGGCCAAGAGACCCAGTACTTC
CAWSVGQGQETQYF
>.|TRBJ1-2|.|TRBV5-1
TGCGCCAGCAGCGCACCAGGGGAGGGCTATGGCTACACCTTC
CASSAPGEGYGYTF
>.|TRBJ2-7|TRBD1|TRBV4-1
TGCGCCAGCAGCCATCGAACCGGGACAGGGGGCTACGAGCAGTACTTC
CASSHRTGTGGYEQYF
>.|TRBJ2-1|.|TRBV4-3
TGCGCCAGCAGCCAAACAGGGTCCGGATACAATGAGCAGTTCTTC
CASSQTGSGYNEQFF